This is a list of T cell receptor beta chains from one sample in a study of T cells after yellow fever vaccination. From the 5' RACE reads, TCRdb called clonotypes with MiXCR, one entry per CDR3 protein. The data contain some 150,000 distinct CDR3 sequences, 9.5% to 12% of them singletons. The source was CD8+ T cells sorted from PBMCs, collected 15 days after the yellow fever booster vaccination. Source of these receptors: a man aged 18 to 29 who received the YFV17D yellow fever vaccine. CDR3s include the opening cysteine and the closing phenylalanine or tryptophan. The D gene is left open where the match is weak. Where a row states a size, it is once, few, many or the class of an expanded clone; other rows omit it.

clone_size j_call d_call v_call cdr3_aa cdr3_nt
few TRBJ2-3 . TRBV7-9 CASEAEYSTDTQYF TGTGCCAGCGAGGCGGAGTATAGCACAGATACGCAGTATTTT
few TRBJ2-1 . TRBV29-1 CSVEKGAEQFF TGCAGCGTTGAAAAGGGAGCTGAGCAGTTCTTC
many TRBJ2-1 . TRBV2 CASSEYRQLNNEQFF TGTGCCAGCAGTGAATACCGACAGTTAAACAATGAGCAGTTCTTC
. TRBJ1-3 . TRBV28 CASSTDLASSGNTIYF TGTGCCAGCAGTACTGATTTGGCGAGCTCTGGAAACACCATATATTTT
. TRBJ1-3 . TRBV5-1 CASSLGRSGNTIYF TGCGCCAGCAGCTTGGGCAGGTCTGGAAACACCATATATTTT
. TRBJ2-1 . TRBV7-8 CASSLRGLDYNEQFF TGTGCCAGCAGCTTGAGGGGACTGGACTACAATGAGCAGTTCTTC
many TRBJ2-1 TRBD2 TRBV4-3 CASSGGRARFNEQFF TGCGCCAGCAGCGGTGGGAGGGCGCGGTTTAATGAGCAGTTCTTC
many TRBJ2-1 TRBD2 TRBV2 CASSDPLAGGQGEQFF TGTGCCAGCAGTGACCCACTAGCGGGGGGGCAGGGTGAGCAGTTCTTC
few TRBJ2-5 . TRBV12-5 CASGLVQRGGAPQETQYF TGTGCTAGTGGTTTGGTACAGAGAGGCGGAGCTCCTCAAGAGACCCAGTACTTC
few TRBJ1-1 . TRBV29-1 CSVERDTEAFF TGCAGCGTTGAAAGGGATACTGAAGCTTTCTTT
many TRBJ1-2 . TRBV9 CASSVATPGPYGYTF TGTGCCAGCAGCGTGGCCACCCCCGGGCCCTATGGCTACACCTTC